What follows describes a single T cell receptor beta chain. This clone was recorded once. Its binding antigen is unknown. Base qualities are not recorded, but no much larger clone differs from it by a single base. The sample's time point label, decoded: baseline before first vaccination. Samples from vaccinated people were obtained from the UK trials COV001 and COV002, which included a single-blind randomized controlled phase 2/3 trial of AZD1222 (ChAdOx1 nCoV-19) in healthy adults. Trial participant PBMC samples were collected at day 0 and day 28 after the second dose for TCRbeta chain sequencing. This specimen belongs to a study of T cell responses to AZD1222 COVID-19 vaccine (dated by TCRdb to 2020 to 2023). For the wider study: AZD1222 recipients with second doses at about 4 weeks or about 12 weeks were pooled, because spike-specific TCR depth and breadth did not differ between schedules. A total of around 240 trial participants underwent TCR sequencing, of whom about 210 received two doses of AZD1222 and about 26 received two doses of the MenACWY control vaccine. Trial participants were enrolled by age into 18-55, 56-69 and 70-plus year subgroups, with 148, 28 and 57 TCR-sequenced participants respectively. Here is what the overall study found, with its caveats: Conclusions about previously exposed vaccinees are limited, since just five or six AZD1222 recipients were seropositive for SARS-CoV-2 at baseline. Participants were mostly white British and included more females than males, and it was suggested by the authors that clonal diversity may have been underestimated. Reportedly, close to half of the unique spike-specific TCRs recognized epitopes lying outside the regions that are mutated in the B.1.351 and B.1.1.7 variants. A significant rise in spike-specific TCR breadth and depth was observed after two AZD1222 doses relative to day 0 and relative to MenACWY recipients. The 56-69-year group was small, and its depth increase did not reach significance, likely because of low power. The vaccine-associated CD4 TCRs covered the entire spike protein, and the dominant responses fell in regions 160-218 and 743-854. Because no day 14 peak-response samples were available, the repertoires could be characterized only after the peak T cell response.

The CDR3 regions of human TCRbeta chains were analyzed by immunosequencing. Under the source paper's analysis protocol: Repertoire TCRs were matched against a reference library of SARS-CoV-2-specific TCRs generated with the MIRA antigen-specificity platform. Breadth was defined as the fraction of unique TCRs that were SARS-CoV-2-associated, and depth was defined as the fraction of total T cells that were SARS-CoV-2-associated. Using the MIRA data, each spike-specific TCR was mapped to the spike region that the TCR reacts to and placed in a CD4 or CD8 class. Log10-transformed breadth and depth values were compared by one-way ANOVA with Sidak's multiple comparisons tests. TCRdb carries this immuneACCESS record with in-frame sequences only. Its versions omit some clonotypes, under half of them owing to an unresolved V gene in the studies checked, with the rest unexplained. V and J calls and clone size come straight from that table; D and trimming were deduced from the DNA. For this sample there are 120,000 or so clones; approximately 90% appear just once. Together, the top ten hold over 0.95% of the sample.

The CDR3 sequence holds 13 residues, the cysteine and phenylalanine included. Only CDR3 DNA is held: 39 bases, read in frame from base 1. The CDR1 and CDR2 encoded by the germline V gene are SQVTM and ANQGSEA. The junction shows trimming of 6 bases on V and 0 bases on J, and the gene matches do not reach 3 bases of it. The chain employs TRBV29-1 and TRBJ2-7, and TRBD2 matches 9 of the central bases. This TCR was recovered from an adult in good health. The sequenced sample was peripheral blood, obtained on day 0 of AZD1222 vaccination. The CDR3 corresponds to CSVRSGSSYEQYF. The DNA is TGCAGCGTCCGTAGCGGGAGCTCCTACGAGCAGTACTTC.